The T cell receptor beta chain described here comes from a study of cytomegalovirus exposure and HLA in healthy donors. The primer mix had 60 Vbeta and 13 Jbeta primers. Using immunoSEQ multiplex PCR, the repertoire was profiled, and TCRdb retains in-frame clones only, with some absent. The sample lists more than 150,000 clones; just over 75% were seen once. Germline CDR1 MNHEY, CDR2 SMNVEV (reference sequence). The CDR3 sequence is 15 residues long. V lost 5 bases, J lost 8 bases, and 19 bases lay in between. The J gene is TRBJ2-1, the V gene TRBV27, with a possible D match to TRBD2 (5 bases). Sequencing was performed on PBMCs. This TCR was recovered from a man younger than 35 in good health and CMV-seronegative. The CDR3 region is CASSVRDALGHEQFF. DNA of the CDR3: TGTGCCAGCAGTGTCCGGGATGCCTTGGGTCATGAGCAGTTCTTC.